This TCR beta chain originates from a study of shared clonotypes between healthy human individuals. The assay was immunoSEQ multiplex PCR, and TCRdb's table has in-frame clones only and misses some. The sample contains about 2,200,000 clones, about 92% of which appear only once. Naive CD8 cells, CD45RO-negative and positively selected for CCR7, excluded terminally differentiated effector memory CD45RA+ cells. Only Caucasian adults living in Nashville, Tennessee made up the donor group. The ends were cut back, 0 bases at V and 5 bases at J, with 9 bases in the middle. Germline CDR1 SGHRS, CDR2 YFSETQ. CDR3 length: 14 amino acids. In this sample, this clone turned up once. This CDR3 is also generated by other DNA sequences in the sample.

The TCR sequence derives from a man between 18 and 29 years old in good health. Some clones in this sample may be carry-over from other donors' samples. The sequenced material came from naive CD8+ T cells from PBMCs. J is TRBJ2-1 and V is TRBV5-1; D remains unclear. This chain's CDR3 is CASSLGPGDNEQFF. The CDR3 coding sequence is TGCGCCAGCAGCTTGGGCCCTGGGGACAATGAGCAGTTCTTC.